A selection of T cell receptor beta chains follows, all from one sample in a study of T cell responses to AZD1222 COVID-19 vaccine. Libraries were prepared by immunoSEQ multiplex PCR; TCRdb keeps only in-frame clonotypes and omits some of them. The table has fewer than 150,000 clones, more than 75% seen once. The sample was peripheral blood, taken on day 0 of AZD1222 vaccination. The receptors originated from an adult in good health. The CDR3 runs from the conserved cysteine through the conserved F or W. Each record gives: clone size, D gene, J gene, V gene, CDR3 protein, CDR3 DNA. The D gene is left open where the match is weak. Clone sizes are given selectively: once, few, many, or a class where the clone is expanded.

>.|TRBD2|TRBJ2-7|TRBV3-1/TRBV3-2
CASSQGDYTGRSEQYF
TGTGCCAGCAGCCAAGGGGACTACACGGGCCGGTCCGAGCAGTACTTC
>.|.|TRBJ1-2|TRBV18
CASSPGSAGPGYTF
TGTGCCAGCTCACCAGGGTCGGCAGGCCCTGGCTACACCTTC
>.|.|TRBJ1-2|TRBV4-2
CASSLETGPERDYTF
TGTGCCAGCAGCCTAGAGACGGGTCCCGAGCGAGACTACACCTTC
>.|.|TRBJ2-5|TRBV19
CASSTWERPSGETQYF
TGTGCCAGTAGTACCTGGGAGAGACCGTCGGGGGAGACCCAGTACTTC
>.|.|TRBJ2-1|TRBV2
CASSEQGPSSYNEQFF
TGTGCCAGCAGTGAACAGGGACCAAGCTCCTACAATGAGCAGTTCTTC
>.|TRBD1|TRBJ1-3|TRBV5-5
CASSLGGTGLSSGNTIYF
TGTGCCAGCAGCTTGGGAGGGACAGGTTTGAGCTCTGGAAACACCATATATTTT
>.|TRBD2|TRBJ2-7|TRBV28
CASSLRSAGGRSYEQYF
TGTGCCAGCAGTTTAAGGTCCGCGGGGGGGCGGTCCTACGAGCAGTACTTC
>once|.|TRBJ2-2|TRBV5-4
CASSLGGQRWTGELFF
TGTGCCAGCAGCTTGGGGGGCCAAAGGTGGACCGGGGAGCTGTTTTTT
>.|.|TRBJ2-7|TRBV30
CAFNRATRYEQYF
TGTGCCTTTAATCGGGCGACCCGCTACGAGCAGTACTTC
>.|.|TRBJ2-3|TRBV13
CASSFQGGTQYF
TGTGCCAGCAGCTTCCAGGGGGGTACGCAGTATTTT
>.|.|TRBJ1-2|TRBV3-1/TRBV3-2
CASSQGGENGYTF
TGTGCCAGCAGCCAGGGGGGGGAGAATGGCTACACCTTC
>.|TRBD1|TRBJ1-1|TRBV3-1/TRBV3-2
CASSQSTGANTEAFF
TGTGCCAGCAGCCAATCTACAGGGGCGAACACTGAAGCTTTCTTT
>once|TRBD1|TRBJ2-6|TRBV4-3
CASSQDMGQGSPGANVLTF
TGCGCCAGCAGCCAAGATATGGGACAGGGGTCGCCTGGGGCCAACGTCCTGACTTTC
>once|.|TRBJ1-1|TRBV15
CATSSLKMNTEAFF
TGTGCCACCAGCAGCCTTAAGATGAACACTGAAGCTTTCTTT
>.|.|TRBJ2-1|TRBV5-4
CASSLVLNNEQFF
TGTGCCAGCAGCTTGGTCCTCAACAATGAGCAGTTCTTC
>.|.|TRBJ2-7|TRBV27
CASSVSPANAYEQYF
TGTGCCAGCAGTGTCTCCCCGGCGAATGCCTACGAGCAGTACTTC
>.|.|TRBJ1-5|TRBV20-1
CSASKIRGSEPQHF
TGCAGTGCTAGTAAGATCCGGGGTAGTGAGCCCCAGCATTTT